This T cell receptor beta chain was sequenced during a study of beta chain features in type 1 diabetes. This clone was seen only a few times. What it binds is not known. This CDR3 has 16 residues. Looked up from germline, CDR1 is SGDLS and CDR2 is YYNGEE. Germline trimming cut 0 bases from V and 5 bases from J; bases unmatched to any gene: 10. Via CD45RO/CCR7/CD25/CD127/CD95/CD27, cells of the CD4+ naive, central memory, regulatory and stem cell-like memory subsets were sorted. Purity (above 95%) was reached by all sorted populations. As every portion of the isolated RNA was reverse transcribed, the sequencing read expressed TCRB transcripts. The assay was immunoSEQ multiplex PCR, and TCRdb's table has in-frame clones only and misses some. Here the sample spans 600,000 or so clones, around 12% being singletons. Points from the study as a whole: Patients with Type 1 diabetes showed moderately but significantly shorter TCRB CDR3s in all four CD4+ subsets. Compared with healthy donors, patients appeared to share more similar naive, central memory and regulatory TCRB repertoires.

Sequenced sample: naive CD4+ T cells from blood. This clonotype originated in a man aged 25-40 years with type 1 diabetes. The chain joins TRBV9 to TRBJ1-2, with TRBD1 matching 7 bases. The CDR3 loop is CASSVDGASGGYGYTF. In nucleotides, the CDR3 is TGTGCCAGCAGCGTAGATGGGGCTTCAGGGGGATATGGCTACACCTTC.